The present T cell receptor beta chain was sequenced within a study of blood T cells in healthy people across ages. The study, taken as a whole, reports: Researchers deemed the diversity estimates from one million T cells underestimates. With age, beta diversity per million T cells declined roughly linearly, significantly by 30 to 40. Across samples, TCR beta diversity tracked strongly with naive T cell percentage.

Combining a sample-barcoded 5' primer with a J-beta primer mix, a second PCR ran for roughly 6 to 12 cycles. Every sample gave at least 3 million paired-end reads containing CDR3. MiXCR, run by TCRdb on the 5' RACE reads, gives a single entry per CDR3 protein. The sample has 600,000 to 1,000,000 distinct CDR3 sequences; roughly 64% are singletons. J lost 9 bases, V lost 4 bases, and 15 bases had no gene match. This CDR3 has 17 amino acids. As concerns this clonotype: Its antigen remains unidentified.

The TCR was taken from a man aged 25-45 years in good health. The chain carries TRBV12-3 or TRBV12-4 and TRBJ2-1; 10 nucleotides line up with TRBD1. The specimen sequenced was blood. This CDR3 reads CASSSYARDRGRSEQFF. The CDR3 DNA reads as TGTGCCAGCAGTTCCTACGCCCGAGACAGGGGGCGGAGTGAGCAGTTCTTC.